Included here is one T cell receptor beta chain sequence, with context. Its antigen is currently unknown. This sample was taken from a study of CD8 T cells in Susac syndrome. CDR3 size: 15 residues. Germline V lookup: CDR1 SGHTA, CDR2 FQGTGA. V lost 3 bases and J 0 bases, leaving 9 bases between the germline ends. Sequencing targeted TCR beta in T cells from blood (CD8+ and CD4+). When the RNA was reverse transcribed, random hexamers were used with an input of about 0.5 to 1 ug. TCRdb redid the calling of the immunoSEQ multiplex PCR reads with MiXCR, one entry per CDR3 protein. Of roughly 200,000 distinct CDR3 sequences in the sample, around 95% are singletons; the top ten hold approximately 0.09%. Findings and caveats of the study: It was acknowledged by the study that relatively few individuals were included in its TCR sequencing and HLA analysis.

This chain links TRBV7-3 with TRBJ2-1; D is unclear. The source material was CD4+ T cells from PBMCs. This receptor was identified in a human donor with multiple sclerosis. In DNA form, the CDR3 reads TGTGCCAGCAGCTTGGGTCCGAGCTCCTACAATGAGCAGTTCTTC. Translation gives CASSLGPSSYNEQFF.